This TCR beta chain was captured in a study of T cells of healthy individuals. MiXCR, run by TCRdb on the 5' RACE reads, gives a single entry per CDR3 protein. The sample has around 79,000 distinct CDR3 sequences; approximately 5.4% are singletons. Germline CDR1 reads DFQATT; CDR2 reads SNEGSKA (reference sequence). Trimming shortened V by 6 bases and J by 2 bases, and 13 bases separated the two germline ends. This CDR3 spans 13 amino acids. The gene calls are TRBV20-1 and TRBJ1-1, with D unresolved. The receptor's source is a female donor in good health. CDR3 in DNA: TGCAGTGCCCAACTGAACTCAAACACTGAAGCTTTCTTT. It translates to CSAQLNSNTEAFF.